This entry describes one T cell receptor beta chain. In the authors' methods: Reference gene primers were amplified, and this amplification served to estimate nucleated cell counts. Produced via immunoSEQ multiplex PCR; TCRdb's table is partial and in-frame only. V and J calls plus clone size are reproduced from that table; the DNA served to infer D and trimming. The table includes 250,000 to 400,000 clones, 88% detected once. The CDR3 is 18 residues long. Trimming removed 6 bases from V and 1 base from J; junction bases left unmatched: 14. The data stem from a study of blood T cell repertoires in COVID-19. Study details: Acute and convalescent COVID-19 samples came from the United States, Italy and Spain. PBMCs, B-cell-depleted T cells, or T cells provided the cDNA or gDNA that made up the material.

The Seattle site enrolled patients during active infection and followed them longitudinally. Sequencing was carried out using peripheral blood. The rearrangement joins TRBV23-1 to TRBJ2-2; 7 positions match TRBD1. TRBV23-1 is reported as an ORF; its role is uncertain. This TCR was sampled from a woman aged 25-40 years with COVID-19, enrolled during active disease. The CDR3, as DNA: TGCGCCAGCAGCCTCCGGGACAGCAGGACCGAGAACACCGGGGAGCTGTTTTTT. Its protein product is CASSLRDSRTENTGELFF.